This TCR beta chain was captured in a study of CDR3 diversity in severe acne. TCRdb re-called the PCR reads with MiXCR, one entry per CDR3 protein. The table lists about 97,000 distinct CDR3 sequences, roughly half of them singletons, with around 11% in the top ten. Germline V gene data show CDR1 as SNHLY and CDR2 as FYNNEI. The CDR3 sequence is 10 residues long. V was clipped by 6 bases and J by 7 bases, with 6 bases between them. The sample holds a few counts of this clonotype. The sequenced sample consisted of blood. The rearrangement uses TRBV2 and TRBJ1-1; D call uncertain. The sequence was collected from a male donor with acne. This chain's CDR3 is CASSGREAFF. Here the CDR3 DNA reads TGTGCCAGCAGCGGCCGTGAAGCTTTCTTT.